This T cell receptor (beta chain) was sequenced for a study of T cells after yellow fever vaccination. They built TCR cDNA with 5'RACE template switching, a step that put in a universal primer site and UMIs. TCRdb re-called the 5' RACE reads through MiXCR, storing one row per CDR3 protein. Among 250,000 or so distinct CDR3 sequences, around 7% were seen once, and the ten largest hold approximately 0.84%. Germline values: CDR1 SGHRS, CDR2 YFSETQ. Trimming at V came to 0 bases and at J to 4 bases, leaving 5 bases not matched to a gene. The CDR3 has 16 residues. The receptor was derived from a man aged 25-40 years who received the YFV17D yellow fever vaccine. The J gene is TRBJ2-1, the V gene TRBV5-1, with 9 positions matching TRBD2. Sequences were derived from CD4+ T cells sorted from PBMCs, sampled 15 days after the yellow fever booster vaccination. The CDR3 reads CASSLAGTSCYNEQFF. CDR3 DNA: TGCGCCAGCAGCTTGGCCGGGACTAGCTGTTACAATGAGCAGTTCTTC.